Detailed here is one TCR beta chain. The data were obtained in a study of blood T cell repertoires in COVID-19. Turning to the study itself: Whether acute or convalescent, the COVID-19 samples came from the United States, Italy and Spain. Sources were T cells, B-cell-depleted T cells, or PBMCs; the material itself was cDNA or gDNA.

Germline V gene sequence: CDR1 LNHDA, CDR2 SQIVND (reference sequence). J lost 4 bases, V lost 6 bases, and 12 bases had no gene match. The CDR3 runs to 16 residues. Per the original methods: Estimation of nucleated cell counts was performed using reference gene primer amplification. The repertoire was sequenced with immunoSEQ multiplex PCR; TCRdb's copy has only in-frame clones and lacks some. That table supplies the V and J calls and clone size; D and trimming were determined from the DNA. The sample yields about 180,000 clones, roughly 88% seen once. V is TRBV19 and J is TRBJ2-3; 8 bases line up with TRBD1. The source material was peripheral blood. This receptor was identified in a man aged 55 to 70 with acute or convalescent COVID-19. DNA for the CDR3: TGTGCCAGTAGAAGACCGGGACAGGCCGCCGCAGATACGCAGTATTTT. As protein: CASRRPGQAAADTQYF.